This is a list of T cell receptor beta chains from one sample in a study of OX40 agonist ivuxolimab in advanced cancers. Using immunoSEQ multiplex PCR, the repertoire was profiled, and TCRdb retains in-frame clones only, with some absent. The profile shows tens of thousands of clones, around 84% of them singletons. The input for sequencing was CD4+ or CD8+ T cells sorted from blood, taken in a trial of the OX40 agonist ivuxolimab. The receptors come from an adult with an advanced solid tumor such as melanoma, head and neck, liver or kidney cancer. CDR3s include the opening cysteine and the closing phenylalanine or tryptophan. D genes are given only for firm matches. Size tells how often a clone was seen (once, few, many) or the class of an expanded clone, and some rows leave it out.

TRBV6-6	-	-	TRBJ2-7	TGTGCCAGCAGTCCGGGGGGCATTTCCTACGAGCAGTACTTC	CASSPGGISYEQYF
TRBV15	TRBD1	-	TRBJ2-1	TGTGCCACCAGCAGAGAACCGGGACAGGGGCCGAATGAGCAGTTCTTC	CATSREPGQGPNEQFF
TRBV18	TRBD1	-	TRBJ2-1	TGTGCCAGCTCACCACGACAGGGACGGGACAATGAGCAGTTCTTC	CASSPRQGRDNEQFF
TRBV19	-	-	TRBJ1-4	TGTGCCAGTAGTATAGAGGGGCGATACTATGAAAAACTGTTTTTT	CASSIEGRYYEKLFF
TRBV5-1	TRBD1	-	TRBJ1-2	TGCGCCAGCAGCCCGGAGACAGGGGTTGGCTACACCTTC	CASSPETGVGYTF
TRBV5-1	TRBD2	-	TRBJ2-3	TGCGCCAGCAGCTTATATCGGGGGGGCACAGATACGCAGTATTTT	CASSLYRGGTDTQYF
TRBV29-1	TRBD2	-	TRBJ2-1	TGCAGCGTTACTAGCGGAGAGAGCTCCTACAATGAGCAGTTCTTC	CSVTSGESSYNEQFF
TRBV10-2	-	-	TRBJ1-1	TGCGCCAGCAGTGATCCAGGAAACACTGAAGCTTTCTTT	CASSDPGNTEAFF
TRBV30	-	-	TRBJ1-1	TGTGCCTGGAGTACGGGGGGGCAGCTTAACACTGAAGCTTTCTTT	CAWSTGGQLNTEAFF
TRBV6-6	TRBD2	-	TRBJ2-7	TGTGCCAGCAGTAGGGCTAGCGGGTTCTCCTACGAGCAGTACTTC	CASSRASGFSYEQYF
TRBV5-1	TRBD2	-	TRBJ2-7	TGCGCCAGCAGCTTGGTACTAGCGGGAGGTTACGAGCAGTACTTC	CASSLVLAGGYEQYF
TRBV6-1	TRBD1	-	TRBJ2-7	TGTGCCAGCAGTCCTCGGACAGGGGGCTCCTACGAGCAGTACTTC	CASSPRTGGSYEQYF
TRBV19	-	-	TRBJ1-3	TGTGCCTCGACTTCCCAGGGACTCGGAAACACCATATATTTT	CASTSQGLGNTIYF
TRBV29-1	-	medium-sized	TRBJ2-1	TGCAGCGGATATTACAGGACAACAAATGAGCAGTTCTTC	CSGYYRTTNEQFF
TRBV30	TRBD1	-	TRBJ1-2	TGTGCCTGGAGTGTACGGCGAGGGGGCATGAGTGGCTACACCTTC	CAWSVRRGGMSGYTF
TRBV30	TRBD2	-	TRBJ2-5	TGTGCCTGGAGTCCCGGGACCCGGGAGGGGACCCAGTACTTC	CAWSPGTREGTQYF
TRBV30	-	-	TRBJ1-2	TGTGCCTGGAGTGGGGCAGGGGAGGTGCATGGCTACACCTTC	CAWSGAGEVHGYTF
TRBV9	-	-	TRBJ2-1	TGTGCCAGCAGCGTGGACCGGTCCCATGAGCAGTTCTTC	CASSVDRSHEQFF
TRBV2	-	-	TRBJ1-5	TGTGCCAGCAGTGGGGGCAGGGGCAATCAGCCCCAGCATTTT	CASSGGRGNQPQHF
TRBV7-2	-	-	TRBJ2-3	TGTGCCAGCAGCCCGGTGGGGGTAAAGTACGGAGATACGCAGTATTTT	CASSPVGVKYGDTQYF
TRBV29-1	-	-	TRBJ1-1	TGCAGCGTTGAAGTTGGGAGAGGCACTGAAGCTTTCTTT	CSVEVGRGTEAFF
TRBV7-2	TRBD2	-	TRBJ2-3	TGTGCCAGCAGCTTAGGGGCTAGCGGGGGGCGCGCAGATACGCAGTATTTT	CASSLGASGGRADTQYF
TRBV6-6	TRBD1	-	TRBJ1-2	TGTGCCAGCAGTACAGGGGCCAACTATGGCTACACCTTC	CASSTGANYGYTF
TRBV7-8	-	-	TRBJ1-2	TGTGCCAGCAGCCCGGGACCATCCCGTAACTATGGCTACACCTTC	CASSPGPSRNYGYTF
TRBV7-9	TRBD1	-	TRBJ1-3	TGTGCCAGCAGCCGAGGACAGGCGAACTCTGGAAACACCATATATTTT	CASSRGQANSGNTIYF
TRBV9	-	few	TRBJ2-3	TGTGCCAGCAGCACTCGTCCCGGGACTCCACCCACAGATACGCAGTATTTT	CASSTRPGTPPTDTQYF
TRBV11-3	-	-	TRBJ2-1	TGTGCCAGCAGTTTAGAACACAACAATGAGCAGTTCTTC	CASSLEHNNEQFF
TRBV18	-	-	TRBJ1-4	TGTGCCAGCTCACTGACGACGGGCGAAAAACTGTTTTTT	CASSLTTGEKLFF
TRBV18	-	-	TRBJ1-1	TGTGCCAGCTCACCAACTGGAGACACTGAAGCTTTCTTT	CASSPTGDTEAFF
TRBV7-2	-	-	TRBJ1-3	TGTGCCAGCAGCCAAGTTCCTGGAAACACCATATATTTT	CASSQVPGNTIYF
TRBV4-3	-	-	TRBJ2-3	TGCGCCAGCCAGAAGGGGACCCAAAAAGATGGCACAGATACGCAGTATTTT	CASQKGTQKDGTDTQYF
TRBV5-6	-	-	TRBJ2-5	TGTGCCAGCAGCTTGGGTTCCCAAGAGACCCAGTACTTC	CASSLGSQETQYF
TRBV2	-	-	TRBJ1-2	TGTGCCAGCACTCGGACTCGTGGATATGGCTACACCTTC	CASTRTRGYGYTF
TRBV9	TRBD2	-	TRBJ2-1	TGTGCCAGCAGCGTAGTAGCTAGCGGGAGCGATGAGCAGTTCTTC	CASSVVASGSDEQFF
TRBV2	-	-	TRBJ1-6	TGTGCCAGCAGCGTTAGCAGGGGCTATAATTCACCCCTCCACTTT	CASSVSRGYNSPLHF
TRBV14	-	-	TRBJ2-1	TGTGCCAGCAGCCGCCATGGCGAGCGCGGCAATGAGCAGTTCTTC	CASSRHGERGNEQFF
TRBV6-5	-	-	TRBJ2-5	TGTGCCAGCAGTTACCCGGTTCGCAGGGAAGAGACCCAGTACTTC	CASSYPVRREETQYF
TRBV9	-	-	TRBJ2-5	TGTGCCAGCAGCGTAGTCCTTGGGGAGAGAGAGACCCAGTACTTC	CASSVVLGERETQYF
TRBV6-6	-	-	TRBJ2-5	TGTGCCAGCAGTTCTAGCGCGGAGGGCCTGGAGACCCAGTACTTC	CASSSSAEGLETQYF
TRBV19	-	-	TRBJ2-3	TGTGCCAGTAGAGGGGGGAATACGCAGTATTTT	CASRGGNTQYF
TRBV5-4	TRBD2	-	TRBJ2-7	TGTGCCAGCAGCTTGGGGGGTAGCGGGGGTCGGCACGAGCAGTACTTC	CASSLGGSGGRHEQYF
TRBV7-2	-	-	TRBJ2-7	TGTGCCAGCAGCTTAGGTGCCGGACAGACCTACGAGCAGTACTTC	CASSLGAGQTYEQYF
TRBV11-2	-	-	TRBJ1-1	TGTGCCAGCAGCTTACGGGACAACACTGAAGCTTTCTTT	CASSLRDNTEAFF